These 3 T cell receptor beta chains originate from one sample sequenced in a study of shared clonotypes between healthy human individuals. Clones were read by immunoSEQ multiplex PCR, and TCRdb kept only the in-frame ones, dropping some. The profile shows more than 2,000,000 clones, just over 90% of them singletons. The sample comprised naive CD4+ T cells sorted from blood. Specified subset: CD45RA+ positively selected. The receptors were gathered from a man between 18 and 35 years old in good health.

For this clone: This CDR3 is also generated by other DNA sequences in the sample. The J gene is TRBJ2-3, the V gene TRBV18; D uncertain. Germline V gene lookup returns CDR1 KGHSH and CDR2 LQKENI. V lost 2 bases and J 5 bases, leaving 2 bases between the germline ends. The CDR3 covers 11 residues. CDR3 loop: CASSPIDTQYF. CDR3 DNA: TGTGCCAGCTCACCAATAGATACGCAGTATTTT. The full variable domain, rest sourced from reference TRBV18 and TRBJ2-3, is NAGVMQNPRHLVRRRGQEARLRCSPMKGHSHVYWYRQLPEEGLKFMVYLQKENIIDESGMPKERFSAEFPKEGPSILRIQQVVRGDSAAYFCASSPIDTQYFGPGTRLTVL.

This chain uses TRBV10-2 with TRBJ1-1; D uncertain. With 4 bases removed from V and 8 bases from J, the gap between germline ends came to 8 bases. The CDR3 is 11 amino acids. CDR1 is WSHSY and CDR2 is SAAADI in the germline V gene. The CDR3 nucleotides read TGCGCCAGCAGTGGGGAGACAGAAGCTTTCTTT. Translated, it gives CASSGETEAFF.

This clone was detected only once. The same CDR3 also results from other DNA sequences found in this sample. This chain joins TRBV30 and TRBJ1-2, with TRBD1 matching over 9 bases. V was pared by 5 bases and J by 5 bases, with 3 bases of the junction left unmatched. Germline V gene sequence: CDR1 GTSNPN, CDR2 SVGIG (reference sequence). The CDR3 totals 12 residues. DNA for the CDR3: TGTGCCTGGGCGACAGGGGGATATGGCTACACCTTC. It specifies CAWATGGYGYTF.